This T cell receptor (beta chain) was recovered during a study of blood T cell repertoires in COVID-19. About the research overall: Samples of COVID-19 (acute and convalescent) were obtained from the United States, Italy and Spain.

The germline V gene encodes CDR1 MNHEY and CDR2 SVGAGI. V trimming: 6 bases; J trimming: 5 bases; junction bases outside the gene matches: 8. The CDR3 spans 15 residues. Authors' data handling: Nucleated cell counts were estimated from reference gene primer amplification. Profiling relied on immunoSEQ multiplex PCR, and the TCRdb table lists in-frame clones only, not all of them. Clone size and the V and J calls come from that table; the DNA yielded D and trimming. The sample carries 250,000 to 300,000 clones, approximately 89% recorded once. Those who participated ranged in age from roughly 18 to 89 years and resided in roughly 26 US areas.

The TCR originated in a woman aged 50 to 65 who had been exposed to COVID-19. The sample comprised PBMCs or T cells enriched from blood (not recorded which). This sequence joins TRBV6-5 and TRBJ1-4, with 8 bases matching TRBD1. This chain's CDR3 is CASREPGGLNEKLFF. The CDR3 DNA sequence: TGTGCCAGCAGGGAGCCAGGGGGCCTAAATGAAAAACTGTTTTTT.